This T cell receptor (beta chain) is from a study of identical twins. Whole-study findings and limits: Sequences that were out-of-frame, alpha and twin-shared displayed an excess of low generation probability.

Note on this clonotype: Its antigen is not known.

With 4 bases removed from V and 0 bases from J, the gap between germline ends came to 11 bases. The CDR3 spans 14 residues. Germline V gene lookup returns CDR1 SGHKS and CDR2 YYEKEE (reference sequence). TCRdb reanalysed the 5' RACE reads using MiXCR and keeps one entry per CDR3 protein. The table records roughly 290,000 distinct CDR3 sequences, less than 9.5% of them present only once. These data also formed part of another study, on yellow fever vaccine responses in identical twins.

Sequenced input: CD8+ T cells sorted from blood. This TCR derives from a woman between 18 and 29 years old in good health. The chain is built from TRBV5-5 and TRBJ2-7; the D is unclear. CDR3 residues: CASSPRLNSYEQYF. The CDR3 DNA is TGTGCCAGCAGCCCTCGGCTCAACTCCTACGAGCAGTACTTC.